A selection of T cell receptor beta chains follows, all from one sample in a study of T cell changes during pregnancy in multiple sclerosis. Measured with immunoSEQ multiplex PCR; TCRdb has only the in-frame clones, and not every one. The repertoire includes tens of thousands of clones, roughly 89% of them detected once, and 1.5% to 2.5% sits in the top ten. Source: peripheral blood, taken in the second trimester of pregnancy. The receptors were sampled from a female donor with multiple sclerosis, enrolled in a pregnancy study. Both conserved end residues are part of each CDR3. Each record gives: V gene, J gene, CDR3 protein.

V gene: TRBV11-1; J gene: TRBJ1-1; CDR3 protein: CASSPRGGSTAFF
V gene: TRBV2; J gene: TRBJ2-7; CDR3 protein: CASKGQTTYEQYF
V gene: TRBV4-1; J gene: TRBJ2-5; CDR3 protein: CASSQDGAGQETQYF
V gene: TRBV6-5; J gene: TRBJ1-2; CDR3 protein: CASSYSDRVDGYTF
V gene: TRBV19; J gene: TRBJ1-2; CDR3 protein: CASSPGGGGYGYTF
V gene: TRBV7-9; J gene: TRBJ2-7; CDR3 protein: CASSLGRLDYEQYF
V gene: TRBV7-9; J gene: TRBJ1-1; CDR3 protein: CASSLASVVNTEAFF
V gene: TRBV6-6; J gene: TRBJ2-5; CDR3 protein: CASTKTDFETQYF
V gene: TRBV27; J gene: TRBJ2-7; CDR3 protein: CASSLSYNRGSYEQYF
V gene: TRBV5-1; J gene: TRBJ2-2; CDR3 protein: CASSLLQLSNTGELFF
V gene: TRBV6-5; J gene: TRBJ2-7; CDR3 protein: CASSYTDRGLSEQYF
V gene: TRBV10-3; J gene: TRBJ2-7; CDR3 protein: CAIRSDNSYEQYF
V gene: TRBV7-8; J gene: TRBJ2-7; CDR3 protein: CASSPRTFPYEQYF
V gene: TRBV27; J gene: TRBJ1-3; CDR3 protein: CASSLGGASGNTIYF
V gene: TRBV30; J gene: TRBJ1-1; CDR3 protein: CAWRWRDRNTEAFF
V gene: TRBV30; J gene: TRBJ2-5; CDR3 protein: CAWTQGGRNQETQYF
V gene: TRBV28; J gene: TRBJ1-2; CDR3 protein: CASSWTDYGYTF
V gene: TRBV10-3; J gene: TRBJ2-1; CDR3 protein: CAISAFGQGNGNEQFF
V gene: TRBV28; J gene: TRBJ2-1; CDR3 protein: CASRLRRAAPEDNEQFF
V gene: TRBV19; J gene: TRBJ2-2; CDR3 protein: CASMDRRYANTGELFF
V gene: TRBV19; J gene: TRBJ1-3; CDR3 protein: CAIGTPGNTIYF
V gene: TRBV6-5; J gene: TRBJ1-4; CDR3 protein: CASSYGGRAGKLFF
V gene: TRBV19; J gene: TRBJ2-5; CDR3 protein: CASSIDGQGAQTQYF
V gene: TRBV13; J gene: TRBJ2-5; CDR3 protein: CASSPREERLRTQYF
V gene: TRBV9; J gene: TRBJ2-7; CDR3 protein: CASSAGAGYEQYF
V gene: TRBV5-1; J gene: TRBJ2-1; CDR3 protein: CASSAEDGGPYEQFF
V gene: TRBV6-1; J gene: TRBJ1-6; CDR3 protein: CASSEAGTASLHF
V gene: TRBV5-1; J gene: TRBJ2-5; CDR3 protein: CASRLTGQETQYF
V gene: TRBV6-1; J gene: TRBJ2-7; CDR3 protein: CASSGGTSSHEQYF
V gene: TRBV28; J gene: TRBJ2-3; CDR3 protein: CASSAQGLGSTDTQYF
V gene: TRBV13; J gene: TRBJ2-7; CDR3 protein: CASSFGSFYEQYF
V gene: TRBV30; J gene: TRBJ1-2; CDR3 protein: CAWSVRDRANYGYTF
V gene: TRBV7-9; J gene: TRBJ1-6; CDR3 protein: CASSHLTGGNSPLHF
V gene: TRBV19; J gene: TRBJ2-7; CDR3 protein: CASRDSYYEQYF
V gene: TRBV6-1; J gene: TRBJ1-5; CDR3 protein: CASSRREGNQPQHF
V gene: TRBV30; J gene: TRBJ2-3; CDR3 protein: CAWSPPGLADITDTQYF
V gene: TRBV5-6; J gene: TRBJ2-5; CDR3 protein: CASSLGAETQYF
V gene: TRBV27; J gene: TRBJ1-2; CDR3 protein: CASAYSPGTANYGYTF
V gene: TRBV28; J gene: TRBJ2-1; CDR3 protein: CASSWGSGKNEQFF
V gene: TRBV29-1; J gene: TRBJ2-7; CDR3 protein: CSVDGTGGYEQYF
V gene: TRBV7-8; J gene: TRBJ2-7; CDR3 protein: CASSARDRGNYEQYF
V gene: TRBV2; J gene: TRBJ1-2; CDR3 protein: CASSDRGINYGYTF
V gene: TRBV19; J gene: TRBJ2-4; CDR3 protein: CASRQGIQYF
V gene: TRBV7-2; J gene: TRBJ1-1; CDR3 protein: CASSPHPNTEAFF
V gene: TRBV4-1; J gene: TRBJ2-7; CDR3 protein: CASSQDLGDGYEQYF
V gene: TRBV15; J gene: TRBJ2-3; CDR3 protein: CATSRKPSGSTDTQYF
V gene: TRBV2; J gene: TRBJ1-2; CDR3 protein: CASRGQGHYGYTF
V gene: TRBV14; J gene: TRBJ2-7; CDR3 protein: CASSQTPRDYEQYF
V gene: TRBV19; J gene: TRBJ1-2; CDR3 protein: CASSMTMSGAGYTF
V gene: TRBV6-4; J gene: TRBJ1-1; CDR3 protein: CASRVDREWTEAFF
V gene: TRBV7-9; J gene: TRBJ2-7; CDR3 protein: CASRFRTLTGITYEQYF
V gene: TRBV27; J gene: TRBJ2-2; CDR3 protein: CASWSGRGGTGELFF
V gene: TRBV18; J gene: TRBJ1-2; CDR3 protein: CASSPDTWYGYTF
V gene: TRBV6-1; J gene: TRBJ1-2; CDR3 protein: CASRTAEGNYGYTF
V gene: TRBV5-1; J gene: TRBJ2-5; CDR3 protein: CASSLGASHETQYF